A single sample gave rise to the 9 T cell receptor beta chains below, sequenced in a study of blood T cell repertoires in COVID-19. TCRdb's copy holds only in-frame clones and misses some; the assay was immunoSEQ multiplex PCR. The sample shows over 90,000 clones, roughly 87% of them seen only once. The sequencing sample was made of peripheral blood. Receptors were obtained from a human donor in a cohort sampled during active COVID-19.

The chain links TRBV2 to TRBJ2-7, with TRBD2 matching over 7 bases. V gave up 6 bases and J gave up 6 bases; unmatched junction bases: 8. The CDR3 has 13 residues. Germline V gene data show CDR1 as SNHLY and CDR2 as FYNNEI. The CDR3 DNA reads TGTGCCAGCAGGGGGGACGGGGGGAGCGAGCAGTACTTC. Encoded protein: CASRGDGGSEQYF.

This rearrangement joins TRBV29-1 to TRBJ2-7; 9 bases align to TRBD2. The V gene end was trimmed by 3 bases and the J gene end by 4 bases; junction bases not matched to a gene: 7. The germline CDR1 and CDR2 sequences are SQVTM and ANQGSEA. The CDR3 spans 14 residues. CDR3 sequence: CSVDSGSFGYEQYF. DNA for the CDR3: TGCAGCGTTGATAGCGGGAGTTTTGGTTACGAGCAGTACTTC.

The genes are TRBV7-2 and TRBJ2-1, with D unresolved. This CDR3 is built from 13 residues. Germline V gives CDR1 SGHTA, CDR2 FQGNSA. V lost 1 base, J lost 9 bases, and 10 bases lay in between. The CDR3 DNA is TGTGCCAGCAGCTTAGTTGAGGTAGGTGAGCAGTTCTTC. It is translated as CASSLVEVGEQFF.

The chain combines TRBV18 with TRBJ2-5, with D possibly TRBD1 on 6 matching bases. V was shortened by 0 bases and J by 5 bases, with 16 bases between the two germline ends. CDR1 KGHSH and CDR2 LQKENI come from the germline V gene. The CDR3 spans 16 residues. This CDR3 is CASSPPGAVLGETQYF. The CDR3 DNA sequence: TGTGCCAGCTCACCACCGGGGGCCGTACTGGGGGAGACCCAGTACTTC.

The rearrangement joins TRBV7-3 to TRBJ1-2; D gene unclear. Germline lookup yields CDR1 SGHTA and CDR2 FQGTGA. V was shortened by 5 bases and J by 8 bases, with 15 bases between the two germline ends. The CDR3 covers 13 residues. The CDR3 is CASSPSPELGYTF. CDR3 nucleotides: TGTGCCAGCAGCCCCTCCCCCGAACTAGGCTACACCTTC.

The V call is TRBV21-1, the J call TRBJ1-3; TRBD1, the D gene given by the table, was not confirmed from the DNA. TRBV21-1 is designated a pseudogene. This CDR3 region has 17 residues. CDR3 coding DNA: TGTGCCAGCAGCAAAGCTCTGCACAGCAGCACTGGAAACACCATATATTTT. Protein: CASSKALHSSTGNTIYF.

The rearrangement uses TRBV11-2 and TRBJ2-1; D gene ambiguous. Between the trimmed V and J ends, which lost 1 base and 9 bases, there was a span of 7 bases. This CDR3 spans 12 amino acids. Germline lookup yields CDR1 SGHAT and CDR2 FQNNGV. CDR3 sequence: CASSLVEAEQFF. The CDR3 bases are TGTGCCAGCAGCTTAGTCGAGGCTGAGCAGTTCTTC.

The rearrangement joins TRBV27 to TRBJ2-7; the D gene is possibly TRBD1 (5 bases). The CDR3 has 15 amino acids. Germline assignment: CDR1 MNHEY and CDR2 SMNVEV (reference sequence). The germline V and J ends were trimmed by 6 bases and 1 base, with 16 bases remaining between them. DNA for the CDR3: TGTGCCAGCAGGGGATTGACCAAGGGGTCCTACGAGCAGTACTTC. Amino acid sequence: CASRGLTKGSYEQYF.

This clone occurred a few times. The rearrangement joins TRBV28 to TRBJ2-2, with 10 nucleotides matching TRBD1. From germline, CDR1 is MDHEN and CDR2 SYDVKM. With 5 bases clipped from V and 1 base from J, the junction kept 7 bases outside the gene matches. The CDR3 spans 17 residues. For the CDR3, the DNA is TGTGCCAGCAGTGGGGGACAGGGGTTTCGGAACACCGGGGAGCTGTTTTTT. Its protein is CASSGGQGFRNTGELFF. The variable domain in full, with the rest retrieved from reference TRBV28 and TRBJ2-2, is DVKVTQSSRYLVKRTGEKVFLECVQDMDHENMFWYRQDPGLGLRLIYFSYDVKMKEKGDIPEGYSVSREKKERFSLILESASTNQTSMYLCASSGGQGFRNTGELFFGEGSRLTVL.